What follows are 27 T cell receptor beta chains derived from one specimen sequenced in a study of CD8 T cells in ankylosing spondylitis. No cognate antigen is known for these TCRs. TCRdb re-derived calls from the 5' RACE reads in MiXCR, one entry per CDR3 protein. The sample has some 200,000 distinct CDR3 sequences, about 6.7% seen once. Overall study findings and caveats: Apparently characteristic of ankylosing spondylitis blood was a TCR beta motif (fewer than ten highly homologous variants).

The sample comprised blood, either unsorted or a sorted T cell fraction (not recorded which). These receptors all come from a male donor with ankylosing spondylitis.

This clonotype has only a few counts. V is TRBV4-1 and J is TRBJ1-2; 10 bases line up with TRBD1. V dropped 3 bases and J dropped 4; count of bases not matched to a gene: 8. From germline, CDR1 is MGHRA and CDR2 YSYEKL. The CDR3 totals 16 residues. CDR3: CASSQGDRGQGYGYTF. CDR3 DNA sequence: TGCGCCAGCAGCCAGGGTGACAGGGGGCAGGGCTATGGCTACACCTTC.

This clonotype was counted many times. J is TRBJ1-3 and V is TRBV7-9; D is unclear. Germline CDR1 reads SEHNR; CDR2 reads FQNEAQ (reference sequence). The CDR3 has 12 residues. Trimming removed 3 bases from V and 9 bases from J, with 9 bases in between. The CDR3 loop is CASSLTPSTIYF. The CDR3 region has the DNA TGTGCCAGCAGCTTGACGCCGAGCACCATATATTTT.

This clonotype has at least ten counts. This CDR3 is CASSPSGRASYEQYF. CDR3 DNA sequence: TGTGCCAGCAGTCCTAGCGGGAGGGCCTCCTACGAGCAGTACTTC. The J gene is TRBJ2-7, the V gene TRBV3-1; TRBD2 agrees at 12 bases. Trimming cost V 6 bases and J 0 bases; bases outside gene matches: 3. The length of the CDR3 is 15 residues. The germline V gene has CDR1 LGHDT and CDR2 YNNKEL (reference sequence).

This clonotype has at least ten counts. This chain joins TRBV6-5 and TRBJ2-2, with D unclear. There are 15 residues in the CDR3. The V gene's germline CDR1 is MNHEY and CDR2 SVGAGI. V was clipped by 4 bases and J by 6 bases, with 15 bases between them. CDR3 sequence reads: CASSSFISVAGELFF. DNA for the CDR3: TGTGCCAGCAGTTCGTTTATAAGCGTAGCCGGGGAGCTGTTTTTT.

This clonotype was counted ten times or more. The chain joins TRBV4-1 to TRBJ2-7; TRBD2 matches at 8 bases. Germline trimming cut 1 base from V and 9 bases from J; bases unmatched to any gene: 5. Per the germline V gene, CDR1 is MGHRA and CDR2 is YSYEKL. The CDR3 loop spans 13 amino acids. The CDR3 DNA sequence: TGCGCCAGCAGCCAAGCGGGAGGGATTGGGCAGTACTTC. Its translation is CASSQAGGIGQYF.

This sequence joins TRBV29-1 and TRBJ2-3; a weak D match, TRBD2 (7 bases). Trimming removed 6 bases from V and 10 bases from J, with 17 bases in between. Germline-derived CDR1 and CDR2 are SQVTM and ANQGSEA. The CDR3 contains 12 residues. DNA for the CDR3: TGCAGCGTCGCCCCAGCCGGGGGGCCGCAGTATTTT. Its translation is CSVAPAGGPQYF.

This clonotype was recorded at least ten times. The rearrangement joins TRBV7-2 to TRBJ2-3, with TRBD2 matching 7 bases. The germline V gene encodes CDR1 SGHTA and CDR2 FQGNSA. CDR3 length: 14 residues. V shed 1 base, J shed 5 bases, and the junction held 3 bases outside the gene matches. DNA of the CDR3: TGTGCCAGCAGCTTAGTGGGGGGGGTAGATACGCAGTATTTT. As protein: CASSLVGGVDTQYF.

This clonotype was counted many times. This rearrangement joins TRBV27 to TRBJ2-7, with 8 bases fitting TRBD1. The CDR3 extends over 17 amino acids. Trimming cost V 6 bases and J 4 bases; bases outside gene matches: 17. The germline CDR1 and CDR2 sequences are MNHEY and SMNVEV (reference sequence). The CDR3 region has the DNA TGTGCCAGCAGAAGAGCTCTAGTAGACAGGGGTCTATACGAGCAGTACTTC. It encodes CASRRALVDRGLYEQYF.

This chain connects TRBV4-3 to TRBJ2-5; TRBD2 might be the D (5 bases). CDR1 and CDR2 from the germline V gene are LGHNA and YSLEER. Trimming took 4 bases from V and 5 from J, leaving 14 bases between them. The CDR3 extends over 14 amino acids. The CDR3 sequence: CASSPRGAWETQYF. For the CDR3, the DNA is TGCGCCAGCAGCCCCCGGGGAGCCTGGGAGACCCAGTACTTC.

V is TRBV13 and J is TRBJ2-4, with D possibly being TRBD1 (6 bases). Deletions cut 0 bases from V and 6 bases from J, with 9 bases between. In germline, CDR1 is PRHDT, CDR2 FYEKMQ (reference sequence). This CDR3 region has 14 residues. The CDR3 loop reads CASSLGQGRNIQYF. The CDR3 region has the DNA TGTGCCAGCAGCTTAGGACAGGGAAGAAACATTCAGTACTTC.

At least ten counts were recorded for this clonotype. V is TRBV28 and J is TRBJ2-7; no clear D. Germline lookup yields CDR1 MDHEN and CDR2 SYDVKM. The CDR3 sequence is 13 residues long. V was clipped by 2 bases and J by 2 bases, with 7 bases between them. This CDR3 reads CASSLMAAYEQYF. The DNA of the CDR3 is TGTGCCAGCAGTTTAATGGCCGCCTACGAGCAGTACTTC.

The chain carries TRBV6-1 and TRBJ2-6; perhaps TRBD1 as D (6 bases). CDR1 is MNHNS and CDR2 is SASEGT in the germline V gene. The germline V and J ends were trimmed by 4 bases and 2 bases, with 12 bases remaining between them. The CDR3 consists of 16 residues. The CDR3 here is CASSGQAGTGANVLTF. CDR3 DNA: TGTGCCAGCAGTGGACAGGCAGGTACTGGGGCCAACGTCCTGACTTTC.

About this clonotype itself: This clone may be a read error of a much larger clone one base away. This chain links TRBV4-3 with TRBJ2-3; TRBD2 agrees at 9 bases. The CDR3 has 14 residues. V trimming: 6 bases; J trimming: 1 base; junction bases outside the gene matches: 2. Germline CDR1 reads LGHNA; CDR2 reads YSLEER. CDR3 coding DNA: TGCGCCAGCAGGCAGCGGGGGGGCACAGATACGCAGTATTTT. It yields the protein CASRQRGGTDTQYF.

The V gene is TRBV7-9, the J gene TRBJ1-1; D is unresolved. The CDR3 length is 14 residues. The V end was cut by 6 bases, the J end by 2 bases, with 13 bases between. Germline CDR1 is SEHNR and CDR2 is FQNEAQ (reference sequence). CDR3 in DNA: TGTGCCAGCAGTACCTCCTACGGAAACACTGAAGCTTTCTTT. Translating it yields CASSTSYGNTEAFF. The entire variable domain, with the rest obtained from reference TRBV7-9 and TRBJ1-1, is as follows: DTGVSQNPRHKITKRGQNVTFRCDPISEHNRLYWYRQTLGQGPEFLTYFQNEAQLEKSRLLSDRFSAERPKGSFSTLEIQRTEQGDSAMYLCASSTSYGNTEAFFGQGTRLTVV.

This clonotype came up many times. V usage is TRBV6-4 and J usage is TRBJ1-2; TRBD1 is a possible D gene (5 bases). V lost 2 bases, J lost 8 bases, and 15 bases lay in between. The CDR3 has 14 amino acids. Germline values: CDR1 MRHNA, CDR2 SNTAGT. The CDR3 sequence is CASSDRSSRDGYTF. CDR3 DNA sequence: TGTGCCAGCAGTGACCGGTCTTCTAGGGACGGCTACACCTTC.

This rearrangement joins TRBV30 to TRBJ2-1, with TRBD2 matching 10 bases. Germline assignment: CDR1 GTSNPN and CDR2 SVGIG (reference sequence). CDR3 length: 15 residues. V was clipped by 0 bases and J by 3 bases; unmatched bases: 2. Here the CDR3 DNA reads TGTGCCTGGAGTGTAACTAGCGGGGTCTACAATGAGCAGTTCTTC. Residues: CAWSVTSGVYNEQFF.

The chain links TRBV4-3 to TRBJ2-6; unclear D gene. The V and J ends lost 3 bases and 4 bases respectively, with 10 bases between them. The CDR3 sequence is 15 residues long. Per the germline V gene, CDR1 is LGHNA and CDR2 is YSLEER. CDR3 nucleotide sequence: TGCGCCAGCAGCCACCGGGCTGGCGGGGCCAACGTCCTGACTTTC. This gives the protein CASSHRAGGANVLTF.

This clonotype came up many times. The V call is TRBV4-3, the J call TRBJ2-1; 9 bases agree with TRBD1. V shed 5 bases, J shed 2 bases, and the junction held 4 bases outside the gene matches. Germline CDR1 is LGHNA and CDR2 is YSLEER. There are 15 residues in the CDR3. CDR3 region: CASSGDRGAYNEQFF. The CDR3 coding sequence is TGCGCCAGCAGCGGAGACAGGGGGGCCTACAATGAGCAGTTCTTC.

On this clonotype: The junction departs from germline at one end; a sequencing error may be responsible. The genes are TRBV7-7 and TRBJ2-5; TRBD2 is a possible D gene (5 bases). There are 15 residues in the CDR3. Germline V gene data show CDR1 as SSHAT and CDR2 as FNYEAQ (reference sequence). CDR3 sequence reads: CASSPSPYTGETQYF. Here the CDR3 DNA reads TGTGCTAGCAGCCCTAGCCCGTACACGGGAGAGACCCAGTACTTC. Drawing the rest from reference TRBV7-7 and TRBJ2-5, the complete variable domain is GAGVSQSPRYKVTKRGQDVTLRCDPISSHATLYWYQQALGQGPEFLTYFNYEAQPDKSGLPSDRFSAERPEGSISTLTIQRTEQRDSAMYRCASSPSPYTGETQYFGPGTRLLVL.

This clonotype was counted at least ten times. The chain joins TRBV10-3 to TRBJ2-5; TRBD2 agrees at 10 bases. The length of the CDR3 is 16 residues. The V gene end was trimmed by 2 bases and the J gene end by 1 base; junction bases not matched to a gene: 4. The germline V gene has CDR1 ENHRY and CDR2 SYGVKD. The DNA for the CDR3 is TGTGCCATCAGTGAGACCCGGACTAGCGGCCAAGAGACCCAGTACTTC. This sequence encodes CAISETRTSGQETQYF.

Many counts were recorded for this clonotype. J is TRBJ2-3 and V is TRBV27, with 9 bases identical to TRBD2. The ends lost 5 bases at V and 5 bases at J; junction bases unmatched: 8. The CDR3 length is 15 residues. CDR1 and CDR2 (germline): MNHEY, SMNVEV (reference sequence). In DNA form, the CDR3 reads TGTGCCAGCAGTGGACAAAGCGGGGGGTTAGATACGCAGTATTTT. Translation: CASSGQSGGLDTQYF.

The rearrangement joins TRBV11-3 to TRBJ1-2; maybe TRBD1 (5 bases). CDR1 is SGHNT, CDR2 YENEEA, per germline. Trimming removed 5 bases from V and 0 bases from J, with 13 bases in between. The CDR3 length is 15 residues. The CDR3 DNA reads as TGTGCCAGCAGCGGATACAGGATAGCTAACTATGGCTACACCTTC. This codes for CASSGYRIANYGYTF.

This clonotype showed up many times. The chain carries TRBV7-9 and TRBJ2-7; 7 bases are a match to TRBD1. This CDR3 has 15 residues. J lost 3 bases, V lost 5 bases, and 10 bases had no gene match. Germline CDR1 reads SEHNR; CDR2 reads FQNEAQ (reference sequence). As DNA, the CDR3 is TGTGCCAGCAGCCGCCAGGACAGGAGAGTCTACGAGCAGTACTTC. The encoded protein is CASSRQDRRVYEQYF.

This clonotype was counted ten times or more. The V gene is TRBV30, the J gene TRBJ2-1; D gene uncertain. Looked up from germline, CDR1 is GTSNPN and CDR2 is SVGIG (reference sequence). This CDR3 comprises 12 residues. V was shortened by 2 bases and J by 9 bases, with 11 bases between the two germline ends. The CDR3 DNA sequence: TGTGCCTGGAGTTCAGGATTCGCTGAGCAGTTCTTC. It is translated as CAWSSGFAEQFF.

In its sample, this clonotype was seen many times. The chain combines TRBV25-1 with TRBJ2-2; D ambiguous. Germline-derived CDR1 and CDR2 are MGHDK and SYGVNS. The CDR3 length is 13 residues. Trimming pared 7 bases from V and 2 bases from J, leaving 8 bases between. CDR3 region: CASTDLNTGELFF. The CDR3 DNA sequence: TGTGCCAGCACAGACCTCAACACCGGGGAGCTGTTTTTT.

This clonotype was seen more than once but under ten times. The chain joins TRBV28 to TRBJ1-5; no definite D call. Per the germline V gene, CDR1 is MDHEN and CDR2 is SYDVKM. The CDR3 is made up of 13 amino acids. V gave up 1 base and J gave up 6 bases, with 7 bases separating them. The DNA for the CDR3 is TGTGCCAGCAGTTTATCCCCCGTTCAGCCCCAGCATTTT. Translated: CASSLSPVQPQHF.

This clonotype was observed many times. This sequence joins TRBV20-1 and TRBJ1-5, with D perhaps matching TRBD1 (5 bases). The CDR3 totals 14 residues. CDR1 and CDR2 from the germline V gene are DFQATT and SNEGSKA (reference sequence). Trimming removed 3 bases at V and 6 bases at J, with 15 bases between. DNA of the CDR3: TGCAGTGCTAGTTCGGGACCCGAAAGTCAGCCCCAGCATTTT. It yields the protein CSASSGPESQPQHF.